Described below is a single TCR beta chain sequence and its context. Its target is not known. The data are from a study of regulatory T cells in long-lasting Graves disease. Whole-study findings and limits: It was possible that the small sample size reduced accuracy.

The authors built TCR beta libraries using iRepertoire HTBI primers and Arm-PCR of CDR3 regions. Using its own MiXCR run on the multiplex PCR reads, TCRdb lists one record per CDR3 protein. The sample holds about half a million distinct CDR3 sequences, approximately 12% seen once. Time point meaning: newly diagnosed GD, antithyroid drugs for less than 3 months. Making the TCR library involved RNA that had been extracted from PBMCs. Per the germline V gene, CDR1 is DFQATT and CDR2 is SNEGSKA (reference sequence). Trimming took 5 bases from V and 0 from J; bases not matched to a gene: 10. This CDR3 has 16 residues. Another study also made use of these data, one on T cells in Graves' hyperthyroidism and ophthalmopathy.

This clonotype was sampled from a woman in her twenties or thirties with Graves disease. The genes are TRBV20-1 and TRBJ2-7; 10 bases align to TRBD2. The source material was peripheral blood mononuclear cells (PBMCs), sampled at new diagnosis, from a patient treated with antithyroid drugs. The CDR3 DNA is TGCAGTGCTGAAGCGGGAGGGTACATAGGCTCCTACGAGCAGTACTTC. Its protein product is CSAEAGGYIGSYEQYF.